Included here is one TCR beta chain sequence, with context. Its target is unknown. This table comes from immunoSEQ multiplex PCR, and its TCRdb copy is limited to in-frame clones, with some not included. The repertoire holds some 110,000 clones, with around 83% as singletons. The V gene lost 7 bases and the J gene lost 8 bases, with 26 bases spanning the gap. Germline V gene sequence: CDR1 PRHDT, CDR2 FYEKMQ (reference sequence). The CDR3 loop spans 16 amino acids. This sample is drawn from a study of T cell responses to AZD1222 COVID-19 vaccine. Points from the study as a whole: The study reported that nearly half of spike-specific TCRs target unmutated variant regions. Clonal diversity was possibly underestimated; the donors were predominantly white British and more often female.

The V call is TRBV13, the J call TRBJ1-2; TRBD1 is a possible D gene (5 bases). Sample: peripheral blood, taken 28 days after the second AZD1222 dose. This receptor was identified in an adult who received the AZD1222 COVID-19 vaccine. The CDR3 protein is CASTQQTGPRLGGYTF. In DNA, the CDR3 is TGTGCCAGCACCCAACAAACGGGACCTCGCCTTGGCGGCTACACCTTC.